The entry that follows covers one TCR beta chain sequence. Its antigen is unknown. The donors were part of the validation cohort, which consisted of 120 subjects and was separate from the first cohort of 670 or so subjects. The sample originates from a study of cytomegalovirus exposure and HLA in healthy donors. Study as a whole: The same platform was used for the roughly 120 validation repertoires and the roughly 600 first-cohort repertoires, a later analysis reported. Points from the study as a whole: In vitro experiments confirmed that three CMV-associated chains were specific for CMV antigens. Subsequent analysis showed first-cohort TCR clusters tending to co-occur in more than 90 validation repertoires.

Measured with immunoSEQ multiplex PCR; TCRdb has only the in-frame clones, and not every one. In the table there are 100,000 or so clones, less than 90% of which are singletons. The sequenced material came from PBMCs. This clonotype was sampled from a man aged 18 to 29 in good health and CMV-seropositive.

The CDR3 is CASSPYRGGAYEQYF. CDR3 DNA: TGTGCCAGCAGCCCCTACCGGGGCGGGGCCTACGAGCAGTACTTC. V is TRBV11-3 and J is TRBJ2-7, with D possibly TRBD2 on 6 matching bases. V was shortened by 5 bases and J by 2 bases, with 16 bases between the two germline ends. CDR3 length equals 15 residues. Germline V gives CDR1 SGHNT, CDR2 YENEEA.